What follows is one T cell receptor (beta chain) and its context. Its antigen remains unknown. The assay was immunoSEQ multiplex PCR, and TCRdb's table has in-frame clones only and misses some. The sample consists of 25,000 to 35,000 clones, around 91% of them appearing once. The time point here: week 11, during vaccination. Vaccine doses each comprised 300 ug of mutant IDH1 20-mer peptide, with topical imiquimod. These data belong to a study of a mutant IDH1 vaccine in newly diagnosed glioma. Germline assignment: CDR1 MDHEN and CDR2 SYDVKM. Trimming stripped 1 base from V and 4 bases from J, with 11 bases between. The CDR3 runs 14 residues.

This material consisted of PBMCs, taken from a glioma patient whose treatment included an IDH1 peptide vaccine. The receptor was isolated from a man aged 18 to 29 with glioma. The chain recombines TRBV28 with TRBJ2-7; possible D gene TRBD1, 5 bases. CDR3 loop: CASSLSLQAYEQYF. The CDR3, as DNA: TGTGCCAGCAGTTTATCCTTACAGGCATACGAGCAGTACTTC.